The clone carrying this T cell receptor (beta chain) was detected a few times. Its target is not known. This entry belongs to a study of identical twins' blood T cells. Whole-study context: Around 50 million reads covered about six alpha-chain and about six beta-chain libraries.

TCRdb passed the 5' RACE reads through MiXCR, listing each CDR3 protein once. Among a few hundred thousand distinct CDR3 sequences listed, under 30% were seen once. Per the germline V gene, CDR1 is MNHEY and CDR2 is SVGAGI. The ends were cut back, 5 bases at V and 7 bases at J, with 21 bases in the middle. The CDR3 runs to 15 residues. The study, taken as a whole, reports: Abundant TCRbeta CDR3s overlapped more between twins than with unrelated donors.

The TCR sequence derives from a woman between 18 and 50 years old in good health. V gene TRBV6-5 combines with J gene TRBJ2-7; D uncertain. Sequencing input: PBMCs. DNA for the CDR3: TGTGCCAGCAGTCCCTCTTACCGGACCTTTAGGGAGCAGTACTTC. Translating it yields CASSPSYRTFREQYF.